This T cell receptor beta chain was sequenced for a study of vaccination effects on CD4 cells after COVID-19. As for this clone: Its target is unknown.

Clones were sequenced by immunoSEQ multiplex PCR, and TCRdb holds only the in-frame ones, with some missing. The sample lists roughly 25,000 clones; less than 80% were seen once. In germline, CDR1 is DFQATT, CDR2 SNEGSKA (reference sequence). V lost 6 bases, J lost 2 bases, and 7 bases lay in between. The CDR3 is 11 amino acids. Prior to sequencing, the ViraFEST assay stimulated PBMC with viral peptide pools, which expanded the antigen-specific CD4+ T cells. With approximately ten days of culture completed, CD4+ T cells were isolated. Vaccinated recipients, who were negative for nucleocapsid antibodies, had no history of SARS-CoV-2 infection. Two million PBMC per well were cultured with around 9.6 IU/ml IL-2 and roughly 11 ug/ml peptides. Regarding the study as a whole: Infection-derived and vaccine-derived clones contracted markedly late after vaccination.

V usage is TRBV20-1 and J usage is TRBJ1-2, with TRBD1 as a possible D gene (5 bases). This sample comprised CD4+ T cells from PBMCs cultured with SARS-CoV-2 spike peptides, obtained before COVID-19 vaccination. The sequence came from a human donor who received a COVID-19 vaccine. CDR3 in amino acids: CSAGTNYGYTF. The CDR3 coding sequence is TGCAGTGCCGGGACGAACTATGGCTACACCTTC.